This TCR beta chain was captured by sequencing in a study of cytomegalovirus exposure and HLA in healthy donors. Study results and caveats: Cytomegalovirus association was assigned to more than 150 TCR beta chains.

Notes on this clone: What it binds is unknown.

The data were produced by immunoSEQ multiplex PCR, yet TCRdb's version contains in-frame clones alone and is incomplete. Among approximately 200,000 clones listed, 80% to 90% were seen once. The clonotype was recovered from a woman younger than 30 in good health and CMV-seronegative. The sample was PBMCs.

The CDR3, as DNA: TGTGCCAGCAGCCGACCGGGACAGGGGCCAGATACGCAGTATTTT. Translated, it gives CASSRPGQGPDTQYF. The V call is TRBV6-5, the J call TRBJ2-3; 10 bases agree with TRBD1. The V gene end was trimmed by 6 bases and the J gene end by 4 bases; junction bases not matched to a gene: 7. In germline, CDR1 is MNHEY, CDR2 SVGAGI. The length of the CDR3 is 15 residues.